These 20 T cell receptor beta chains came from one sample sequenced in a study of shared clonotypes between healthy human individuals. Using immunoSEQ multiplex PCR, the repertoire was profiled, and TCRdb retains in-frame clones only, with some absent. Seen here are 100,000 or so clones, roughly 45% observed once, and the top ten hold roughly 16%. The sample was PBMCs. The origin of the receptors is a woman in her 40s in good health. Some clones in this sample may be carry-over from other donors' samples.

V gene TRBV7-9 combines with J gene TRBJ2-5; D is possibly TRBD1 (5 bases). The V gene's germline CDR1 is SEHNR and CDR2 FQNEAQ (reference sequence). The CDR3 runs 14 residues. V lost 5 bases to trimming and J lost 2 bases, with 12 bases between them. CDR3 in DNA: TGTGCCAGCAGCCAGGGCCTATCTCAAGAGACCCAGTACTTC. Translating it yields CASSQGLSQETQYF. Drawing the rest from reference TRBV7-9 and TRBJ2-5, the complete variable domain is DTGVSQNPRHKITKRGQNVTFRCDPISEHNRLYWYRQTLGQGPEFLTYFQNEAQLEKSRLLSDRFSAERPKGSFSTLEIQRTEQGDSAMYLCASSQGLSQETQYFGPGTRLLVL.

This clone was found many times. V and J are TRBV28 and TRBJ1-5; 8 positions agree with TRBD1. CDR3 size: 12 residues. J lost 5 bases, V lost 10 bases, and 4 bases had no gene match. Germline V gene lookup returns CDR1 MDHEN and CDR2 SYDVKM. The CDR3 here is CATRGRDQPQHF. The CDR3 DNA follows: TGTGCCACCAGGGGGCGCGATCAGCCCCAGCATTTT.

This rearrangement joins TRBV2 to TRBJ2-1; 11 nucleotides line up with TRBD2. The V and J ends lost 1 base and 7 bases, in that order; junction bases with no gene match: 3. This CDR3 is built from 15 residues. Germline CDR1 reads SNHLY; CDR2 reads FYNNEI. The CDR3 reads CASSEEGLAVNEQFF. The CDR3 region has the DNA TGTGCCAGCAGTGAAGAGGGACTAGCGGTTAATGAGCAGTTCTTC.

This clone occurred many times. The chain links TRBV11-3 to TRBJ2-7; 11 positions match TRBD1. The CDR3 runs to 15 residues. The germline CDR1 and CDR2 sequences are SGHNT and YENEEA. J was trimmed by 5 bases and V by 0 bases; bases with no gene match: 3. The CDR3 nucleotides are TGTGCCAGCAGCTTAGATGGACAGGGGGCTGACGAGCAGTACTTC. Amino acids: CASSLDGQGADEQYF.

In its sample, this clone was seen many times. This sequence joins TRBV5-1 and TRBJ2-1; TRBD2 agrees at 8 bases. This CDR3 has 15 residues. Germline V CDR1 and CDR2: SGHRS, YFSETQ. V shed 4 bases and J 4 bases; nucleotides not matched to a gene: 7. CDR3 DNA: TGCGCCAGCAGCGCCGGGACTAGGGCGTACAATGAGCAGTTCTTC. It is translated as CASSAGTRAYNEQFF. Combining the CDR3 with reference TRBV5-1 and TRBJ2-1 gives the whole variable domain KAGVTQTPRYLIKTRGQQVTLSCSPISGHRSVSWYQQTPGQGLQFLFEYFSETQRNKGNFPGRFSGRQFSNSRSEMNVSTLELGDSALYLCASSAGTRAYNEQFFGPGTRLTVL.

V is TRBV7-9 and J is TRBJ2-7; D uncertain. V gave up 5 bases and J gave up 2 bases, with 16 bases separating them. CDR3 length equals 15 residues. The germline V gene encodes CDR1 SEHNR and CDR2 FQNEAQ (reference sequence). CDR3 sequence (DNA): TGTGCCAGCAGCCTCACAGCCTTATCGACCTACGAGCAGTACTTC. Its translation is CASSLTALSTYEQYF.

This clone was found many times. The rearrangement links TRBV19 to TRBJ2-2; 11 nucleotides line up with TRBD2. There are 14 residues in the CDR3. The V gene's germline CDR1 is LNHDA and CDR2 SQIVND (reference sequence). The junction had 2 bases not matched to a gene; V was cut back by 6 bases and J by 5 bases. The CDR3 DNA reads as TGTGCCAGTAGGCTAGCGGGAGGAACCGGGGAGCTGTTTTTT. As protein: CASRLAGGTGELFF.

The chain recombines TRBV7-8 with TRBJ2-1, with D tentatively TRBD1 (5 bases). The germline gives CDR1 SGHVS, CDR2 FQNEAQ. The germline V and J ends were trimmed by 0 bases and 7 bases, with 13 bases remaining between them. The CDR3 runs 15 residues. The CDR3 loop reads CASSLAGRAENEQFF. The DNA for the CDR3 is TGTGCCAGCAGCTTAGCGGGCAGGGCAGAAAATGAGCAGTTCTTC.

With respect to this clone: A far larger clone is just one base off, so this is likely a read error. CDR3 residues: CASSRTSGSYEQYF. The CDR3 region has the DNA TGCGCCAGCAGCCGGACTAGCGGGAGCTACGAGCAGTACTTC. The V gene is TRBV4-1, the J gene TRBJ2-7; TRBD2 agrees at 13 bases. The CDR3 has 14 amino acids. V shed 4 bases, J shed 3 bases, and the junction held 0 bases outside the gene matches. Germline loops: CDR1 MGHRA, CDR2 YSYEKL.

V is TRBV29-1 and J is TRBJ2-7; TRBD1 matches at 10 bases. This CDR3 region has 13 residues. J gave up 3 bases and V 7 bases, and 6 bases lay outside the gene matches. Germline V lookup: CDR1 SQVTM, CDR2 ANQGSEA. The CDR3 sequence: CSADRDRGYEQYF. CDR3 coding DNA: TGCAGCGCTGACCGGGACAGGGGCTACGAGCAGTACTTC.

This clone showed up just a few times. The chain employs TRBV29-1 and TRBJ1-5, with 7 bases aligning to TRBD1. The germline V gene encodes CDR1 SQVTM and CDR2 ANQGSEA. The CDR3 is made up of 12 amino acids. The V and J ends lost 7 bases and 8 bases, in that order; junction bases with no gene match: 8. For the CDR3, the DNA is TGCAGCGCACGACAGGGAGGAGAGCCCCAGCATTTT. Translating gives CSARQGGEPQHF.

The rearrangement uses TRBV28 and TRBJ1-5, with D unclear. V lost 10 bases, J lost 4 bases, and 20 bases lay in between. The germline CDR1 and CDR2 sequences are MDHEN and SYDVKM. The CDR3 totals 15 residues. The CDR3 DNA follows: TGTGCCACTACCGCCAAAGGTCGGGGAAATCAGCCCCAGCATTTT. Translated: CATTAKGRGNQPQHF.

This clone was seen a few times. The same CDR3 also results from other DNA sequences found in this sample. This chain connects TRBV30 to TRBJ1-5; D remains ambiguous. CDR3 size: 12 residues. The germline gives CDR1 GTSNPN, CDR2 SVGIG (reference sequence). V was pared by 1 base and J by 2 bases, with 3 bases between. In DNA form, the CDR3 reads TGTGCCTGGAGTGGAGGCAATCAGCCCCAGCATTTT. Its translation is CAWSGGNQPQHF.

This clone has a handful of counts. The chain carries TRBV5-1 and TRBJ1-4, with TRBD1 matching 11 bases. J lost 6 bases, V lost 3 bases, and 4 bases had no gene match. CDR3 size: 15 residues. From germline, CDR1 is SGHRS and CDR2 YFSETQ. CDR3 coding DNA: TGCGCCAGCAGCTCAGGACAGGGGGCGGATGAAAAACTGTTTTTT. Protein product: CASSSGQGADEKLFF.

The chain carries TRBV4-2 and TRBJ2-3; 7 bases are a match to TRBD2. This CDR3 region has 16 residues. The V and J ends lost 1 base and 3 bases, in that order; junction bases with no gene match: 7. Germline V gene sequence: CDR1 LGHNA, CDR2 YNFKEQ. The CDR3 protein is CASSQGRAGATDTQYF. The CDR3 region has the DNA TGTGCCAGCAGCCAAGGTCGCGCGGGAGCAACAGATACGCAGTATTTT.

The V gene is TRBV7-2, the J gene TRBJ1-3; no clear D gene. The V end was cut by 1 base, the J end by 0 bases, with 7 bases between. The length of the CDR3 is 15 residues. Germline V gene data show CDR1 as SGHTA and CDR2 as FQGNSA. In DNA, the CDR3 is TGTGCCAGCAGCTTAGAGGCCACCTCTGGAAACACCATATATTTT. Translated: CASSLEATSGNTIYF.

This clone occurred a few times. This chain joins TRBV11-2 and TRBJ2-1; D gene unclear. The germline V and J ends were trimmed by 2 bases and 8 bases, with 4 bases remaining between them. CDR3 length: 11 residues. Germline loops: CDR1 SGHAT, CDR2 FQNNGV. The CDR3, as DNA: TGTGCCAGCAGCTTATCGTATGAGCAGTTCTTC. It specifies CASSLSYEQFF.

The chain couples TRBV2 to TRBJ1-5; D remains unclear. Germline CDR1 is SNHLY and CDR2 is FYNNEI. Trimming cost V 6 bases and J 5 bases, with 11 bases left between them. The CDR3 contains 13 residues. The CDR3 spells CASRDDGHQPQHF. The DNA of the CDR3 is TGTGCCAGCAGGGACGACGGCCATCAGCCCCAGCATTTT.

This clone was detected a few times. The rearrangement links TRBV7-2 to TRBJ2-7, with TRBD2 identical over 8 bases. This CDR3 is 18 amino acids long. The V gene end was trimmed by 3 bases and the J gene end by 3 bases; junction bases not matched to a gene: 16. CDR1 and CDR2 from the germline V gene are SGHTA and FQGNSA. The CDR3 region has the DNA TGTGCCAGCAGCTTTTTAGCGGGACGAAGCCTAGGGAACTACGAGCAGTACTTC. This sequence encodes CASSFLAGRSLGNYEQYF.

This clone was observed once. CDR3 sequence: CASSQDLAGETQYF. The CDR3 region has the DNA TGCGCCAGCAGCCAAGATCTGGCGGGAGAGACCCAGTACTTC. This chain uses TRBV4-3 with TRBJ2-5, with a weak D call TRBD2 (5 bases). Germline CDR1 and CDR2: LGHNA and YSLEER. The CDR3 is made up of 14 amino acids. Trimming removed 0 bases at V and 4 bases at J, with 9 bases between.